Following are 17 T cell receptor beta chains from one sample sequenced in a study of blood T cell repertoires in COVID-19. Using immunoSEQ multiplex PCR, the repertoire was profiled, and TCRdb retains in-frame clones only, with some absent. The sample yields a few hundred thousand clones, approximately 85% seen once. The sample consisted of peripheral blood. The origin of the receptors is a human donor in a cohort sampled during active COVID-19.

The chain is built from TRBV7-3 and TRBJ2-1; TRBD2 matches at 9 bases. The J segment lost 7 bases and the V segment lost 5 bases, leaving 6 bases of the junction unmatched. There are 14 residues in the CDR3. Germline V gene lookup returns CDR1 SGHTA and CDR2 FQGTGA. CDR3 DNA: TGTGCCAGCAGCGGACCGGGACTAGCTAATGAGCAGTTCTTC. Its translation is CASSGPGLANEQFF.

The chain combines TRBV10-2 with TRBJ2-6; unclear D gene. CDR1 and CDR2 (germline): WSHSY, SAAADI. The CDR3 is made up of 13 amino acids. V dropped 10 bases and J dropped 4 bases, with 11 bases sitting between them. The CDR3 region is CATSRSGANVLTF. DNA for the CDR3: TGCGCCACCTCTAGGTCCGGGGCCAACGTCCTGACTTTC.

V is TRBV7-3 and J is TRBJ2-1; TRBD1 matches 7 bases. The CDR3 covers 13 residues. Germline V gene sequence: CDR1 SGHTA, CDR2 FQGTGA. Losses at the gene ends were 5 bases for V and 10 bases for J; bases not matched to a gene: 8. The CDR3 loop is CASSEDRVSEQFF. CDR3 DNA: TGTGCCAGCAGCGAAGACAGGGTTAGCGAGCAGTTCTTC.

The V and J genes are TRBV29-1 and TRBJ2-3; the match to TRBD1 covers 7 bases. With V trimmed by 5 bases and J by 10 bases, 12 bases remained unmatched. Germline CDR1 is SQVTM and CDR2 is ANQGSEA. The length of the CDR3 is 13 residues. The CDR3 is CSVYIQGDSAQYF. CDR3 nucleotide sequence: TGCAGCGTTTATATCCAGGGGGACAGCGCGCAGTATTTT.

This clone was counted once. The V call is TRBV6-5, the J call TRBJ1-1; D gene ambiguous. The germline gives CDR1 MNHEY, CDR2 SVGAGI. Deletions cut 0 bases from V and 1 base from J, with 6 bases between. CDR3 length: 14 amino acids. The DNA of the CDR3 is TGTGCCAGCAGTTACTCGAGACAGAACACTGAAGCTTTCTTT. It codes for CASSYSRQNTEAFF.

The CDR3 DNA is TGCGCCAGCAGCTTGGGAACGAGTAGCGACACAGATACGCAGTATTTT. Translation gives CASSLGTSSDTDTQYF. The J gene is TRBJ2-3, the V gene TRBV5-1, with a weak D call TRBD2 (5 bases). V gave up 0 bases and J gave up 2 bases, with 13 bases separating them. This CDR3 is built from 16 residues. Germline CDR1 is SGHRS and CDR2 is YFSETQ.

The V gene is TRBV5-1, the J gene TRBJ2-3, with D maybe TRBD2 (6 bases). The CDR3 length is 13 residues. The germline V gene encodes CDR1 SGHRS and CDR2 YFSETQ. With 6 bases removed from V and 4 bases from J, the gap between germline ends came to 12 bases. This CDR3 reads CASIGGVADTQYF. The CDR3 DNA follows: TGCGCCAGCATCGGAGGGGTCGCAGATACGCAGTATTTT.

The V gene is TRBV18, the J gene TRBJ1-1; perhaps TRBD1 as D (6 bases). V shed 5 bases and J shed 4 bases, with 11 bases lying between them. The CDR3 has 13 residues. Germline lookup yields CDR1 KGHSH and CDR2 LQKENI. DNA for the CDR3: TGTGCCAGCTCAGACGACAGGAGCACTGAAGCTTTCTTT. Translating it yields CASSDDRSTEAFF. Full variable domain (rest looked up from reference TRBV18 and TRBJ1-1): NAGVMQNPRHLVRRRGQEARLRCSPMKGHSHVYWYRQLPEEGLKFMVYLQKENIIDESGMPKERFSAEFPKEGPSILRIQQVVRGDSAAYFCASSDDRSTEAFFGQGTRLTVV.

This clone has more than one count but fewer than ten. The chain links TRBV5-6 to TRBJ2-5; D gene ambiguous. Trimming stripped 4 bases from V and 4 bases from J, with 11 bases between. This CDR3 spans 13 amino acids. Per germline, CDR1 SGHDT and CDR2 YYEEEE. CDR3 amino acids: CASSLRSGETQYF. CDR3 nucleotide sequence: TGTGCCAGCAGCCTCAGGTCTGGAGAGACCCAGTACTTC. The whole variable domain, filled in from reference TRBV5-6 and TRBJ2-5, reads DAGVTQSPTHLIKTRGQQVTLRCSPKSGHDTVSWYQQALGQGPQFIFQYYEEEERQRGNFPDRFSGHQFPNYSSELNVNALLLGDSALYLCASSLRSGETQYFGPGTRLLVL.

This clone was seen once. The V call is TRBV5-8, the J call TRBJ2-7; D unresolved. The CDR3 is 13 residues long. V lost 1 base to trimming and J lost 2 bases, with 7 bases between them. CDR1 and CDR2 (germline): SGHTS, YDEGEE. This CDR3 reads CASSLMTPYEQYF. The CDR3 DNA reads as TGTGCCAGCAGCTTGATGACTCCCTACGAGCAGTACTTC.

The chain joins TRBV6-5 to TRBJ1-2, with D tentatively TRBD1 (6 bases). Trimming shortened V by 2 bases and J by 8 bases, and 15 bases separated the two germline ends. Looked up from germline, CDR1 is MNHEY and CDR2 is SVGAGI. The CDR3 consists of 14 residues. The CDR3 DNA follows: TGTGCCAGCAGTTACGGAGCAGGGGTTTGGGGCTACACCTTC. Encoded protein: CASSYGAGVWGYTF.

V usage is TRBV19 and J usage is TRBJ2-1; 8 bases are shared with TRBD1. V shed 0 bases, J shed 3 bases, and the junction held 4 bases outside the gene matches. This CDR3 region has 16 residues. In germline, CDR1 is LNHDA, CDR2 SQIVND (reference sequence). In nucleotides, the CDR3 is TGTGCCAGTAGTATAGAGGGTGGGACAGGCTACAATGAGCAGTTCTTC. This sequence encodes CASSIEGGTGYNEQFF.

This chain joins TRBV10-3 and TRBJ2-7; TRBD2 might be the D (5 bases). Germline loops: CDR1 ENHRY, CDR2 SYGVKD. CDR3 length: 13 amino acids. V lost 4 bases, J lost 5 bases, and 12 bases lay in between. The CDR3 region has the DNA TGTGCCATCAGTGGGACTTCGGAACACGAGCAGTACTTC. Residues: CAISGTSEHEQYF.

The chain joins TRBV25-1 to TRBJ2-1, with 10 bases that match TRBD2. Looked up from germline, CDR1 is MGHDK and CDR2 is SYGVNS. There are 15 residues in the CDR3. V lost 4 bases to trimming and J lost 3 bases; unmatched junction nucleotides: 3. For the CDR3, the DNA is TGTGCCAGCAGTGGCACTAGCGGGGTCTACAATGAGCAGTTCTTC. Its translation: CASSGTSGVYNEQFF.

This chain connects TRBV5-4 to TRBJ2-7; TRBD1 matches 7 bases. CDR1 is SGHNT and CDR2 is YYREEE in the germline V gene (reference sequence). Germline trimming cut 5 bases from V and 1 base from J; bases unmatched to any gene: 12. The CDR3 length is 16 residues. The DNA of the CDR3 is TGTGCCAGCAGTCCCCAGACAGGGAAAGAATCCTACGAGCAGTACTTC. Translated, it gives CASSPQTGKESYEQYF.

This rearrangement joins TRBV10-1 to TRBJ2-1; maybe TRBD2 (6 bases). The CDR3 contains 15 residues. Germline V gene sequence: CDR1 WNHNN, CDR2 SYGVQD (reference sequence). V dropped 2 bases and J dropped 5 bases, with 13 bases sitting between them. CDR3 residues: CASSEPEGRDNEQFF. CDR3 nucleotide sequence: TGCGCCAGCAGTGAGCCGGAGGGACGGGACAATGAGCAGTTCTTC.

Comments on this clone: This same CDR3 is encoded by further DNA sequences in the sample. The V and J genes are TRBV30 and TRBJ1-1; D unresolved. The CDR3 runs 13 residues. The germline V gene encodes CDR1 GTSNPN and CDR2 SVGIG (reference sequence). V was trimmed by 2 bases and J by 0 bases, leaving 7 bases between them. The CDR3 nucleotides read TGTGCCTGGAGTCGAGGAATGAACACTGAAGCTTTCTTT. It yields the protein CAWSRGMNTEAFF.